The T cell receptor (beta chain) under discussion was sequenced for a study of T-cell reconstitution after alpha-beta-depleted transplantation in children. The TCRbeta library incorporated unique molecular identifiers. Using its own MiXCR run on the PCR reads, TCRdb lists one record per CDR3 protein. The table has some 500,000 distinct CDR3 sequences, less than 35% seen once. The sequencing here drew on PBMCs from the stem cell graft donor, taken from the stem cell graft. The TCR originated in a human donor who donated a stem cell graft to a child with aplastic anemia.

Here the CDR3 DNA reads TGCAGCGTTGTACCCGTTAGCTCCTACAATGAGCAGTTCTTC. Residues: CSVVPVSSYNEQFF. The chain is built from TRBV29-1 and TRBJ2-1; no clear D gene. Germline V gives CDR1 SQVTM, CDR2 ANQGSEA. V was cut by 4 bases and J by 0 bases, with 10 bases left in between. The CDR3 sequence is 14 residues long.